The 21 T cell receptor beta chains listed next were all sequenced from one sample in a study of blood T cell repertoires in COVID-19. The repertoire was sequenced with immunoSEQ multiplex PCR; TCRdb's copy has only in-frame clones and lacks some. Of approximately 170,000 clones listed, more than 65% are singletons. The sample consisted of peripheral blood. All receptors come from a human donor with acute or convalescent COVID-19. The donor label of this sample is uncertain.

The V gene is TRBV7-3, the J gene TRBJ1-6; 7 bases are a match to TRBD1. Germline V lookup: CDR1 SGHTA, CDR2 FQGTGA. CDR3 length equals 14 residues. The ends lost 5 bases at V and 6 bases at J; junction bases unmatched: 4. The CDR3 bases are TGTGCCAGCAGCACGGGGGACAGTAATTCACCCCTCCACTTT. It codes for CASSTGDSNSPLHF.

V usage is TRBV28 and J usage is TRBJ2-1; D may be TRBD2 (5 bases). With 5 bases removed from V and 2 bases from J, the gap between germline ends came to 13 bases. The germline CDR1 and CDR2 sequences are MDHEN and SYDVKM. CDR3 length equals 15 residues. CDR3 coding DNA: TGTGCCAGCAGTCCGGACTGGAGTACCTACAATGAGCAGTTCTTC. Its protein product is CASSPDWSTYNEQFF.

The rearrangement joins TRBV5-1 to TRBJ2-3; 7 bases align to TRBD2. The V gene's germline CDR1 is SGHRS and CDR2 YFSETQ. This CDR3 has 17 residues. The V segment lost 2 bases and the J segment 2 bases; nucleotides outside the gene matches: 11. CDR3 amino acids: CASSFGPSGENTDTQYF. CDR3 DNA sequence: TGCGCCAGCAGCTTTGGGCCTAGCGGAGAGAACACAGATACGCAGTATTTT.

The genes are TRBV4-1 and TRBJ1-5, with D tentatively TRBD1 (6 bases). V lost 5 bases, J lost 5 bases, and 10 bases lay in between. The CDR3 is 13 residues long. CDR1 MGHRA and CDR2 YSYEKL come from the germline V gene. CDR3 loop: CASSDRTDQPQHF. CDR3 sequence (DNA): TGCGCCAGCAGCGATCGGACAGATCAGCCCCAGCATTTT.

The chain carries TRBV19 and TRBJ1-2; D unresolved. This CDR3 spans 13 amino acids. With 4 bases removed from V and 2 bases from J, the gap between germline ends came to 8 bases. Looked up from germline, CDR1 is LNHDA and CDR2 is SQIVND (reference sequence). The CDR3 loop is CASSSQANYGYTF. CDR3 DNA: TGTGCCAGTAGTAGCCAGGCAAACTATGGCTACACCTTC.

As regards this clone: A junction end diverges from the germline sequence, so it may reflect a read error. The V gene is TRBV7-7, the J gene TRBJ1-5; TRBD1 might be the D (6 bases). This CDR3 is built from 13 residues. CDR1 and CDR2 from the germline V gene are SSHAT and FNYEAQ (reference sequence). The CDR3 region is CASSAGVRQPQHF. CDR3 nucleotides: TGTGCTAGCAGCGCAGGGGTCAGACAGCCCCAGCATTTT.

V and J are TRBV7-2 and TRBJ2-7; 7 nucleotides agree with TRBD1. Germline CDR1 and CDR2: SGHTA and FQGNSA. V shed 1 base, J shed 4 bases, and the junction held 4 bases outside the gene matches. The CDR3 covers 14 residues. This CDR3 reads CASSLGGTAYEQYF. The CDR3 nucleotides are TGTGCCAGCAGCTTAGGGGGGACAGCTTACGAGCAGTACTTC.

This sequence joins TRBV19 and TRBJ1-3; TRBD1 matches at 8 bases. V shed 5 bases and J 2 bases; nucleotides not matched to a gene: 5. Per germline, CDR1 LNHDA and CDR2 SQIVND (reference sequence). The CDR3 contains 15 residues. The CDR3 DNA follows: TGTGCCAGTAGTGCGGACAGGGTGCCTGGAAACACCATATATTTT. It encodes CASSADRVPGNTIYF.

The V and J genes are TRBV28 and TRBJ2-1; 13 bases align to TRBD2. The V and J ends lost 6 bases and 7 bases, in that order; junction bases with no gene match: 6. Germline CDR1 is MDHEN and CDR2 is SYDVKM. This CDR3 spans 15 amino acids. The CDR3 DNA reads as TGTGCCAGCAGCTCCGGGACTAGCGGGAAGAATGAGCAGTTCTTC. Amino acid sequence: CASSSGTSGKNEQFF.

This clone was seen a single time. V and J are TRBV29-1 and TRBJ2-1, with no clear D. Trimming stripped 7 bases from V and 1 base from J, with 17 bases between. The CDR3 sequence is 15 residues long. Germline V gene sequence: CDR1 SQVTM, CDR2 ANQGSEA. The DNA for the CDR3 is TGCAGCGCGGTACCTTGGCTCCCTTCCTACAATGAGCAGTTCTTC. Protein sequence: CSAVPWLPSYNEQFF.

This clone was observed once. The chain links TRBV28 to TRBJ2-7, with TRBD1 identical over 9 bases. J lost 0 bases, V lost 3 bases, and 6 bases had no gene match. CDR3 size: 16 residues. Germline lookup yields CDR1 MDHEN and CDR2 SYDVKM. The CDR3 protein is CASSLPGQGSSYEQYF. CDR3 sequence (DNA): TGTGCCAGCAGTTTGCCCGGACAGGGGTCCTCCTACGAGCAGTACTTC.

The V call is TRBV28, the J call TRBJ1-1; 12 bases are shared with TRBD1. The CDR3 has 15 residues. V was clipped by 5 bases and J by 4 bases; unmatched bases: 5. Per the germline V gene, CDR1 is MDHEN and CDR2 is SYDVKM. CDR3 DNA sequence: TGTGCCAGCAGTATCTTGGGACAGGGGGCCACTGAAGCTTTCTTT. Translation gives CASSILGQGATEAFF.

The chain combines TRBV10-3 with TRBJ2-5; TRBD1 aligns across 9 bases. CDR1 ENHRY and CDR2 SYGVKD come from the germline V gene. The V segment lost 0 bases and the J segment 5 bases; nucleotides outside the gene matches: 7. CDR3 length equals 16 residues. This chain's CDR3 is CAISESRGQGQETQYF. CDR3 bases: TGTGCCATCAGTGAGTCGCGGGGACAGGGTCAGGAGACCCAGTACTTC.

The J gene is TRBJ2-1, the V gene TRBV11-3; D is uncertain. The germline V gene has CDR1 SGHNT and CDR2 YENEEA. The CDR3 runs 16 residues. With 1 base removed from V and 3 bases from J, the gap between germline ends came to 13 bases. In nucleotides, the CDR3 is TGTGCCAGCAGCTTAGCCGTCGCGGCCGGCTACAATGAGCAGTTCTTC. Amino acid sequence: CASSLAVAAGYNEQFF. Using reference TRBV11-3 and TRBJ2-1 for the parts outside the CDR3, the full variable domain is EAGVVQSPRYKIIEKKQPVAFWCNPISGHNTLYWYLQNLGQGPELLIRYENEEAVDDSQLPKDRFSAERLKGVDSTLKIQPAELGDSAVYLCASSLAVAAGYNEQFFGPGTRLTVL.

V usage is TRBV27 and J usage is TRBJ1-2; 8 bases match TRBD1. V lost 1 base to trimming and J lost 0 bases; unmatched junction nucleotides: 16. Germline lookup yields CDR1 MNHEY and CDR2 SMNVEV (reference sequence). The CDR3 has 20 residues. CDR3 residues: CASSLFVGGAGGPPNYGYTF. The CDR3 region has the DNA TGTGCCAGCAGTTTATTCGTGGGGGGGGCAGGGGGCCCTCCTAACTATGGCTACACCTTC.

This chain joins TRBV5-1 and TRBJ2-1; TRBD2 matches at 9 bases. Germline assignment: CDR1 SGHRS and CDR2 YFSETQ. Losses at the gene ends were 4 bases for V and 6 bases for J; bases not matched to a gene: 8. CDR3 length: 15 amino acids. In DNA, the CDR3 is TGCGCCAGCAGCATCCGGGCGGGAGGGCCCAATGAGCAGTTCTTC. It translates to CASSIRAGGPNEQFF.

V and J are TRBV5-1 and TRBJ1-1; the D gene is possibly TRBD1 (6 bases). Per germline, CDR1 SGHRS and CDR2 YFSETQ. V was pared by 3 bases and J by 4 bases, with 16 bases between. This CDR3 contains 15 residues. The CDR3 loop is CASSSGRGTGTEAFF. The CDR3, as DNA: TGCGCCAGCAGCTCAGGCAGGGGCACGGGCACTGAAGCTTTCTTT.

This sequence joins TRBV9 and TRBJ2-5, with D possibly matching TRBD1 (6 bases). This CDR3 has 15 amino acids. The germline V gene has CDR1 SGDLS and CDR2 YYNGEE. V gave up 5 bases and J gave up 7 bases, with 21 bases separating them. CDR3 DNA: TGTGCCAGCAGTTTGGGGGCAGACATAATGGGGACCCAGTACTTC. This gives the protein CASSLGADIMGTQYF. Variable domain in full (rest from reference TRBV9 and TRBJ2-5): DSGVTQTPKHLITATGQRVTLRCSPRSGDLSVYWYQQSLDQGLQFLIQYYNGEERAKGNILERFSAQQFPDLHSELNLSSLELGDSALYFCASSLGADIMGTQYFGPGTRLLVL.

This rearrangement joins TRBV9 to TRBJ1-2, with D possibly TRBD1 on 6 matching bases. This CDR3 contains 14 residues. The germline CDR1 and CDR2 sequences are SGDLS and YYNGEE. The V gene lost 1 base and the J gene lost 8 bases, with 15 bases spanning the gap. The CDR3 nucleotides read TGTGCCAGCAGCGTATGGACAGCTAAGTGGGGCTACACCTTC. Amino acids: CASSVWTAKWGYTF. Looking up the rest from reference TRBV9 and TRBJ1-2 gives the full variable domain: DSGVTQTPKHLITATGQRVTLRCSPRSGDLSVYWYQQSLDQGLQFLIQYYNGEERAKGNILERFSAQQFPDLHSELNLSSLELGDSALYFCASSVWTAKWGYTFGSGTRLTVV.

This clone was seen a few times. The chain's CDR3 is CASSLGRGYGYTF. The CDR3 DNA reads as TGTGCCAGCAGCCTGGGACGCGGCTATGGCTACACCTTC. V and J are TRBV5-8 and TRBJ1-2; possibly TRBD1 for D (5 bases). The CDR3 runs 13 residues. Germline values: CDR1 SGHTS, CDR2 YDEGEE. Trimming stripped 4 bases from V and 4 bases from J, with 11 bases between. Drawing the rest from reference TRBV5-8 and TRBJ1-2, the complete variable domain is EAGVTQSPTHLIKTRGQQATLRCSPISGHTSVYWYQQALGLGLQFLLWYDEGEERNRGNFPPRFSGRQFPNYSSELNVNALELEDSALYLCASSLGRGYGYTFGSGTRLTVV.

This chain connects TRBV6-5 to TRBJ2-3; 11 bases map to TRBD2. V trimming: 6 bases; J trimming: 7 bases; junction bases outside the gene matches: 3. This CDR3 has 13 amino acids. Germline V gives CDR1 MNHEY, CDR2 SVGAGI. CDR3 DNA: TGTGCCAGCAGGGCTAGCGGGGGGAATACGCAGTATTTT. Its translation: CASRASGGNTQYF.